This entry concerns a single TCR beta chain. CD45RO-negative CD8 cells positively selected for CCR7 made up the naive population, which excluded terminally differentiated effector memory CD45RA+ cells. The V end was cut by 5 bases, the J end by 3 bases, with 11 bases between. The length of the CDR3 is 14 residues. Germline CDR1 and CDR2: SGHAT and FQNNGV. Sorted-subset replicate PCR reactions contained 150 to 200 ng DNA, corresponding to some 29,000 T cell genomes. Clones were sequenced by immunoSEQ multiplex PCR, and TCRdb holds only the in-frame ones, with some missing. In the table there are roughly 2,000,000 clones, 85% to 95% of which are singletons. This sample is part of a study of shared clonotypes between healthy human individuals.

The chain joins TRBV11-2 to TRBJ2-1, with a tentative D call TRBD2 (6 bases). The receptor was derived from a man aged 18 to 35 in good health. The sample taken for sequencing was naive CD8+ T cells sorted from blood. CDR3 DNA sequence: TGTGCCAGCAGCATACCCGGGGGCTACAATGAGCAGTTCTTC. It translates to CASSIPGGYNEQFF.